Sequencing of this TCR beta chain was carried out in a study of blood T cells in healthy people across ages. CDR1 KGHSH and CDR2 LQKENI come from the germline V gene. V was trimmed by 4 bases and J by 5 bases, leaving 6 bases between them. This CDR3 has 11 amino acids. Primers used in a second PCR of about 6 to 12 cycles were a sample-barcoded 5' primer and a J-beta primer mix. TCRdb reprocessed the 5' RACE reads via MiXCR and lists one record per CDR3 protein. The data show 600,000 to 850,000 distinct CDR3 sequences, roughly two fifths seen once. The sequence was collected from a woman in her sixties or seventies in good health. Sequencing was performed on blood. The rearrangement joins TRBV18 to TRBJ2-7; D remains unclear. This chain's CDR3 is CASSLKDEQYF. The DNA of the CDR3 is TGTGCCAGCTCACTAAAGGACGAGCAGTACTTC.